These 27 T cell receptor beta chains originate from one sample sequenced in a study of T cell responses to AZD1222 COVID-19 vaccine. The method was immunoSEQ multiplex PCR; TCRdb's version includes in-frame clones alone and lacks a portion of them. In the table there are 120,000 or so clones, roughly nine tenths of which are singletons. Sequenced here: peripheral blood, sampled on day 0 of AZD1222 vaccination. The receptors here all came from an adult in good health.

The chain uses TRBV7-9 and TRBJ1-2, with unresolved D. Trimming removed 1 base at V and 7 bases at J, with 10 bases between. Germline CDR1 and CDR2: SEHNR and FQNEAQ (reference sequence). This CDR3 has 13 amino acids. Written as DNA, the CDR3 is TGTGCCAGCAGCTTAGAACGAGAGGGTGGCTACACCTTC. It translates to CASSLEREGGYTF.

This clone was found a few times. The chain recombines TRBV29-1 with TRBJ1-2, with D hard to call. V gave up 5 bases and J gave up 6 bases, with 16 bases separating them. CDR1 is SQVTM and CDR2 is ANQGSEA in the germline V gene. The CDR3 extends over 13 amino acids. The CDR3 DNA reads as TGCAGCGTTAAGAAGCGTTCAACAAATGGCTACACCTTC. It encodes CSVKKRSTNGYTF.

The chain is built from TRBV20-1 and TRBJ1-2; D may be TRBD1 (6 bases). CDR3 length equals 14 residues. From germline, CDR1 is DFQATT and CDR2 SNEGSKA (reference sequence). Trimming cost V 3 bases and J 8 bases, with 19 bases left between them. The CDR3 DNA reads TGCAGTGCTAGTACAGGGATTGAACTATGGGGCTACACCTTC. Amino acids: CSASTGIELWGYTF.

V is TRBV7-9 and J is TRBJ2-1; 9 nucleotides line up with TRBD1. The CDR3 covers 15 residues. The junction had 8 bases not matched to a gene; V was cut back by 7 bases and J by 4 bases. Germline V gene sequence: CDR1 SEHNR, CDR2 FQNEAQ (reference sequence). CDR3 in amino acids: CASTPGQGSYNEQFF. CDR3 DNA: TGTGCCAGCACCCCGGGACAGGGATCTTACAATGAGCAGTTCTTC.

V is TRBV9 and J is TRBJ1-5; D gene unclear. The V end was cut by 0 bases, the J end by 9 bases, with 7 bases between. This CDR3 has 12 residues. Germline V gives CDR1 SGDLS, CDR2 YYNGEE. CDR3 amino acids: CASSVAGGPQHF. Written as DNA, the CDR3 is TGTGCCAGCAGCGTAGCTGGAGGGCCCCAGCATTTT.

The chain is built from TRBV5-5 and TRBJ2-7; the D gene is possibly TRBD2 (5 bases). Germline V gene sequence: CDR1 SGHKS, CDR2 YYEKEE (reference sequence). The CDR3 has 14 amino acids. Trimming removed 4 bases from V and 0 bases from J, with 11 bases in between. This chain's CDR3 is CASSRGLGSYEQYV. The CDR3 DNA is TGTGCCAGCAGCAGAGGACTCGGCTCCTACGAGCAGTACGTC.

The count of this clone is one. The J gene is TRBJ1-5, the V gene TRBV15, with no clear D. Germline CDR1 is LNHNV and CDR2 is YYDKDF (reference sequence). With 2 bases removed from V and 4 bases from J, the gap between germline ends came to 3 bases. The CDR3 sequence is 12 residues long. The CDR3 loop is CATSRQNQPQHF. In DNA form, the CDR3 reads TGTGCCACCAGCAGACAGAATCAGCCCCAGCATTTT.

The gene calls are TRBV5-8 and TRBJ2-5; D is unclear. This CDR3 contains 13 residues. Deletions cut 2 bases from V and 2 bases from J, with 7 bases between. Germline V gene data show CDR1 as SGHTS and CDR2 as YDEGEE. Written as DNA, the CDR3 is TGTGCCAGCAGCTTCGGGCAGCAAGAGACCCAGTACTTC. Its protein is CASSFGQQETQYF. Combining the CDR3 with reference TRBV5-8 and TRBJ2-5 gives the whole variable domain EAGVTQSPTHLIKTRGQQATLRCSPISGHTSVYWYQQALGLGLQFLLWYDEGEERNRGNFPPRFSGRQFPNYSSELNVNALELEDSALYLCASSFGQQETQYFGPGTRLLVL.

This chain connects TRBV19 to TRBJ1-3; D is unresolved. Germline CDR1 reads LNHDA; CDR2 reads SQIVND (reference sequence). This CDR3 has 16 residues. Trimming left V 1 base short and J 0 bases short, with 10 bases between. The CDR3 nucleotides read TGTGCCAGTAGTATAGCACCGTTCCGCTCTGGAAACACCATATATTTT. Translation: CASSIAPFRSGNTIYF.

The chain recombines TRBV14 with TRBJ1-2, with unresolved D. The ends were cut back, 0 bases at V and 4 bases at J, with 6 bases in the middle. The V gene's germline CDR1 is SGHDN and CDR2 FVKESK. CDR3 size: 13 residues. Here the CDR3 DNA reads TGTGCCAGCAGCCAAGACGGAAGCTATGGCTACACCTTC. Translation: CASSQDGSYGYTF.

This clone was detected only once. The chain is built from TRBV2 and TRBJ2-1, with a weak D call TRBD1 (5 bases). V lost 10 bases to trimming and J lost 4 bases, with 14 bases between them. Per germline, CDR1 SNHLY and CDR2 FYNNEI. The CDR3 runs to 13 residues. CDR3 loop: CATQQEPYNEQFF. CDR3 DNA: TGTGCCACACAACAGGAACCTTACAATGAGCAGTTCTTC.

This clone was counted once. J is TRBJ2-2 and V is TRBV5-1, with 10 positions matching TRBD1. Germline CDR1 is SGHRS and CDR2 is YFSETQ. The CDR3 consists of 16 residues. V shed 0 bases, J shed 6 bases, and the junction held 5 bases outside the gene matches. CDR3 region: CASSLERTGGAGELFF. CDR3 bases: TGCGCCAGCAGCTTGGAACGGACAGGGGGGGCCGGGGAGCTGTTTTTT.

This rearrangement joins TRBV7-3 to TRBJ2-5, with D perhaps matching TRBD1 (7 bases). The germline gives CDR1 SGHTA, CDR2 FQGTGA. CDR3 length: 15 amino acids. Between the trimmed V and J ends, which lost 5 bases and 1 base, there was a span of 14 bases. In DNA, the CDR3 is TGTGCCAGCAGCCAAAACCAGGGGGGCCAAGAGACCCAGTACTTC. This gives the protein CASSQNQGGQETQYF.

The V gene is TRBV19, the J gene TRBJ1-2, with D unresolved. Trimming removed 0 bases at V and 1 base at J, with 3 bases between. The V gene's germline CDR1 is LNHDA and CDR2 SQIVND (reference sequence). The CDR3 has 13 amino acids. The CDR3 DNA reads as TGTGCCAGTAGTATAGACAGTAACTATGGCTACACCTTC. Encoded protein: CASSIDSNYGYTF.

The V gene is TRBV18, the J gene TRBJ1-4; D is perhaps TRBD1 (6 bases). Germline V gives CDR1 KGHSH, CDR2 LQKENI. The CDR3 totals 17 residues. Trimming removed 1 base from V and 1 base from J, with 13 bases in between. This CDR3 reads CASSPQQGEGTNEKLFF. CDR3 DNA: TGTGCCAGCTCACCACAACAGGGAGAAGGAACTAATGAAAAACTGTTTTTT.

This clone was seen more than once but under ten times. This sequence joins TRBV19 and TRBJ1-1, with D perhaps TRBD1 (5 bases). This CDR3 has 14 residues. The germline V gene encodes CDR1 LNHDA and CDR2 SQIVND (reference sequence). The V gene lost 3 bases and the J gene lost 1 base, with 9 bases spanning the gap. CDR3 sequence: CASSIQGRNTEAFF. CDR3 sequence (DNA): TGTGCCAGTAGTATCCAGGGTCGGAACACTGAAGCTTTCTTT. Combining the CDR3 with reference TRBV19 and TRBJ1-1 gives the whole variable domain DGGITQSPKYLFRKEGQNVTLSCEQNLNHDAMYWYRQDPGQGLRLIYYSQIVNDFQKGDIAEGYSVSREKKESFPLTVTSAQKNPTAFYLCASSIQGRNTEAFFGQGTRLTVV.

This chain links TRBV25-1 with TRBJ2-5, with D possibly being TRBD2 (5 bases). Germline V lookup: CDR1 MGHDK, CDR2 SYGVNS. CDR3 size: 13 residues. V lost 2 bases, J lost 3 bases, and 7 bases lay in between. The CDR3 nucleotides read TGTGCCAGCAGTGAACCCGGGGAAGAGACCCAGTACTTC. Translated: CASSEPGEETQYF.

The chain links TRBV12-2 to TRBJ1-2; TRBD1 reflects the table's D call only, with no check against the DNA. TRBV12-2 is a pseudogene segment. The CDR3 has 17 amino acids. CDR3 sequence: CASRLESGGRWYDGYTF. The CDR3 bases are TGTGCAAGTCGCTTAGAGTCAGGGGGCCGGTGGTACGATGGCTACACCTTC.

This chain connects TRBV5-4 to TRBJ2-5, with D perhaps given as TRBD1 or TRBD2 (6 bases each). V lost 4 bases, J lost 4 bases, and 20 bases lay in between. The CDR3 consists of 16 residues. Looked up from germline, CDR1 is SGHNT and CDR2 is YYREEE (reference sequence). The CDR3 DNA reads TGTGCCAGCAGCCCAAAGGGGGGATTGGGACTAGAGACCCAGTACTTC. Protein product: CASSPKGGLGLETQYF.

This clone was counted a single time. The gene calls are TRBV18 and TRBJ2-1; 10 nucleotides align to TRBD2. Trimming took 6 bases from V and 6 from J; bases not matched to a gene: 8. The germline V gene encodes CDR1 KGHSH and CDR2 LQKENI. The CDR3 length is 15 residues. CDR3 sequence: CASSPLAGEGNEQFF. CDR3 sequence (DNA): TGTGCCAGCTCGCCCCTAGCGGGAGAGGGCAATGAGCAGTTCTTC.

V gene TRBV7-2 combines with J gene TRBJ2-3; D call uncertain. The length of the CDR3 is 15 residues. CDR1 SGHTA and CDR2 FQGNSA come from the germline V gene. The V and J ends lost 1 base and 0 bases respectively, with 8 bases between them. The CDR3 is CASSLVTTSTDTQYF. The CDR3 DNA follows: TGTGCCAGCAGCTTAGTGACCACTAGCACAGATACGCAGTATTTT. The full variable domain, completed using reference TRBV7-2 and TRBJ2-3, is GAGVSQSPSNKVTEKGKDVELRCDPISGHTALYWYRQSLGQGLEFLIYFQGNSAPDKSGLPSDRFSAERTGGSVSTLTIQRTQQEDSAVYLCASSLVTTSTDTQYFGPGTRLTVL.

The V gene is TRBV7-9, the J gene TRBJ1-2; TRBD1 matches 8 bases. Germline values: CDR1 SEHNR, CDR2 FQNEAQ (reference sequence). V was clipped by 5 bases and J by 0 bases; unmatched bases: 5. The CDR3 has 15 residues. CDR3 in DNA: TGTGCCAGCAGCGTCAGGGGGCAAGCTAACTATGGCTACACCTTC. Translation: CASSVRGQANYGYTF.

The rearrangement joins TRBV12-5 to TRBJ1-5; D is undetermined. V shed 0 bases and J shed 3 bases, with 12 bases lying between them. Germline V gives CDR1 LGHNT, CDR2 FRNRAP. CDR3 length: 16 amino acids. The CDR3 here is CASGLVRPENNQPQHF. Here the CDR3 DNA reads TGTGCTAGTGGTTTGGTACGGCCAGAAAACAATCAGCCCCAGCATTTT.

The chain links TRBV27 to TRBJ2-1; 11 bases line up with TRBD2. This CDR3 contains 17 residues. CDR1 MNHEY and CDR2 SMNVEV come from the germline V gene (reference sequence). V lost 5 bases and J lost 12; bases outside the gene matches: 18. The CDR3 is CASSPPAGTSGWGVQFF. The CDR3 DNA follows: TGTGCCAGCAGTCCCCCCGCCGGGACTAGCGGATGGGGGGTGCAGTTCTTC.

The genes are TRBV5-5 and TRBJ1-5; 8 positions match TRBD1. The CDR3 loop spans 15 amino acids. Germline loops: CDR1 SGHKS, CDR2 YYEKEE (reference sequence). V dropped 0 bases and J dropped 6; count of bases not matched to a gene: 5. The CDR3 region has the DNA TGTGCCAGCAGCTTGGGGTCGGACAGGGCTCAGCCCCAGCATTTT. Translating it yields CASSLGSDRAQPQHF.

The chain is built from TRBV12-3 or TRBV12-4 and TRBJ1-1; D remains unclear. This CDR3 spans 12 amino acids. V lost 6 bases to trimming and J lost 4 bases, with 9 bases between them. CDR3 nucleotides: TGTGCCAGCAGCAAAATGGGCACTGAAGCTTTCTTT. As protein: CASSKMGTEAFF.

CDR3 loop: CATSEAGNQPQHF. The CDR3 DNA follows: TGTGCCACCAGTGAGGCAGGGAATCAGCCCCAGCATTTT. The gene calls are TRBV24-1 and TRBJ1-5, with a weak D call TRBD1 (5 bases). The CDR3 extends over 13 amino acids. The germline CDR1 and CDR2 sequences are KGHDR and SFDVKD. The germline V and J ends were trimmed by 4 bases and 4 bases, with 7 bases remaining between them.